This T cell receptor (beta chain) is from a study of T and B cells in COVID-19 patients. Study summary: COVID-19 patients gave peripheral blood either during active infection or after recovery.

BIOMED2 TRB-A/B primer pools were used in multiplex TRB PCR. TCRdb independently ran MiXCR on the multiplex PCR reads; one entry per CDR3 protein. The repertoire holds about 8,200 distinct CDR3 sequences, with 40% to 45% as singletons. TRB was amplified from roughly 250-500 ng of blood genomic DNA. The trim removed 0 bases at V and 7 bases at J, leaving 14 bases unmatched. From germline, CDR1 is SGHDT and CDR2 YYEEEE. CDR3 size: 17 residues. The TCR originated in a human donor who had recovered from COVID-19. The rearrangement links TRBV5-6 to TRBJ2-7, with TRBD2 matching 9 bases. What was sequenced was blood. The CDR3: CASSLAGASGAFGEQYV. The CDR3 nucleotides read TGTGCCAGCAGCTTGGCCGGGGCTAGCGGGGCCTTCGGAGAGCAGTACGTC.